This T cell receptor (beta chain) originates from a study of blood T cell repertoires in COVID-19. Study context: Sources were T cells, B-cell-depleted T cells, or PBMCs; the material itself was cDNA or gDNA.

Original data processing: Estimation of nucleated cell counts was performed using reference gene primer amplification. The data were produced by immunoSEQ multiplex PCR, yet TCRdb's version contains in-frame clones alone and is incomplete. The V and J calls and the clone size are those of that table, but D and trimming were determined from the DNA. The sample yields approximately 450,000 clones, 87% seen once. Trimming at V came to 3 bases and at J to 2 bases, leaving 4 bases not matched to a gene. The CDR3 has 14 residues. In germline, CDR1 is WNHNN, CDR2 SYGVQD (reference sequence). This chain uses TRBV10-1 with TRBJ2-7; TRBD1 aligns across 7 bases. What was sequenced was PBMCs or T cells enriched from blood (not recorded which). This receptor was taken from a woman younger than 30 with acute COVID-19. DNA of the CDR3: TGCGCCAGCAGTGATCGGGACAGACCCTACGAGCAGTACTTC. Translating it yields CASSDRDRPYEQYF.